This T cell receptor beta chain was identified during a study of blood T cell repertoires in COVID-19. Study-wide context: The analysed material was cDNA or gDNA that came from T cells, B-cell-depleted T cells, or PBMCs.

CDR3 length: 17 residues. Trimming took 6 bases from V and 1 from J, leaving 16 bases between them. Germline values: CDR1 KGHSH, CDR2 LQKENI. In the study's own analysis: Reference gene primer amplification gave estimated nucleated cell counts. Using immunoSEQ multiplex PCR, the repertoire was profiled, and TCRdb retains in-frame clones only, with some absent. The V and J calls and clone size are taken from that table; D and trimming were inferred from the DNA. Here the sample spans roughly 300,000 clones, about 83% being singletons. The V and J genes are TRBV18 and TRBJ2-6, with D tentatively TRBD1 (7 bases). This clonotype originated in a woman aged 45 to 65 who had recovered from COVID-19. Sequences were obtained from peripheral blood. This chain's CDR3 is CASSQQGGVSGANVLTF. DNA for the CDR3: TGTGCCAGCTCGCAGCAGGGGGGCGTGTCTGGGGCCAACGTCCTGACTTTC.